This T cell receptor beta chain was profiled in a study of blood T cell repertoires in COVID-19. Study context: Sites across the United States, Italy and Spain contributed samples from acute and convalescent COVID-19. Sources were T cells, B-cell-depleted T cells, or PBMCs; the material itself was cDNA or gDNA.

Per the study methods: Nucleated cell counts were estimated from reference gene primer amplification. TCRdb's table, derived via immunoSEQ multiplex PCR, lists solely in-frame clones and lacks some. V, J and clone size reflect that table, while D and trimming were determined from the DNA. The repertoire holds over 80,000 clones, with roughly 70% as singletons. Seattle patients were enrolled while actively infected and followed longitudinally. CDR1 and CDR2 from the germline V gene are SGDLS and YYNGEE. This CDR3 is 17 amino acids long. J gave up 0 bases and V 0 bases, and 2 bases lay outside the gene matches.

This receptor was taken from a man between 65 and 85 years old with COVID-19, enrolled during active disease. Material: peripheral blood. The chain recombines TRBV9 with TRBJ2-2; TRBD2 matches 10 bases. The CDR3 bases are TGTGCCAGCAGCGTAGCCCTAGCGGGAGCGAACACCGGGGAGCTGTTTTTT. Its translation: CASSVALAGANTGELFF.